This is a list of T cell receptor beta chains from one sample in a study of shared T cell receptors in the human thymus. Using immunoSEQ multiplex PCR, the repertoire was profiled, and TCRdb retains in-frame clones only, with some absent. The sample carries 650,000 to 950,000 clones, approximately 83% recorded once. This same sample was also part of a study on human thymus T cells.

The specimen sequenced was thymocytes. These receptors all come from a girl less than two years old with a congenital heart defect. CDR3s include the opening cysteine and the closing phenylalanine or tryptophan. The order of the fields is D gene, V gene, clone size, J gene, CDR3 DNA, CDR3 protein. The D gene is left open where the match is weak. Some rows have no size entry. The others give once, few or many, or a class for an expanded clone.

TRBD1,TRBV5-1,.,TRBJ1-1,TGCGCCAGCAGCACAGGACAGGGCTGCATCGAGAACACTGAAGCTTTCTTT,CASSTGQGCIENTEAFF
TRBD1,TRBV19,few,TRBJ1-2,TGTGCCAGTAGTTCAAGTTCGAAAACGGACAGGCGATGTGGTGGCTACACCTTC,CASSSSSKTDRRCGGYTF
.,TRBV7-2,.,TRBJ2-7,TGTGCCAGCAGCTTAGCCTTGGGAGGCAGGCCAATACCCCGGGCCTACGAGCAGTACTTC,CASSLALGGRPIPRAYEQYF
.,TRBV5-8,.,TRBJ1-1,TGTGCCAGCAGCTCCACAGGGCTGGCGAACACTGAAGCTTTCTTT,CASSSTGLANTEAFF
.,TRBV18,.,TRBJ1-1,TGTGCCAGCTCACCAGAGTATTTCGAGCAGAACACTGAAGCTTTCTTT,CASSPEYFEQNTEAFF
.,TRBV7-7,.,TRBJ2-1,TGTGCTAGCGGCGAGGCAGGGGCCTACAATGAGCAGTTCTTC,CASGEAGAYNEQFF
TRBD1,TRBV9,.,TRBJ1-2,TGTGCCAGCAGCGTAGAAGACAGGGTCGGTGTGGAGGGCTACACCTTC,CASSVEDRVGVEGYTF
TRBD1,TRBV5-1,.,TRBJ2-3,TGCGCCAGCAGGGCTGACAGGGGAAGGACAGATACGCAGTATTTT,CASRADRGRTDTQYF
TRBD1,TRBV5-4,.,TRBJ2-2,TGTGCCAGCAGCTTAAGGGGGCCCAACACCGGGGAGCTGTTTTTT,CASSLRGPNTGELFF
.,TRBV28,once,TRBJ1-5,TGTGCCAGCAGTTTAAGGACAGCCGGGGGCAATCAGCCCCAGCATTTT,CASSLRTAGGNQPQHF
.,TRBV7-9,.,TRBJ2-1,TGTGCCAGCAGCCGGGGTGGGTTTTTGTTGAGTGAGCAGTTCTTC,CASSRGGFLLSEQFF
.,TRBV9,.,TRBJ1-4,TGTGCCAGCAGCGCTCCCCTAATGTTTCCGCGCGAGGGCGAAGAAAAACTGTTTTTT,CASSAPLMFPREGEEKLFF
.,TRBV2,.,TRBJ1-5,TGTGCCAGCGGGCACAATCAGCCCCAGCATTTT,CASGHNQPQHF
TRBD1,TRBV6-5,once,TRBJ1-2,TGTGCCAGCAGAGACCGGGACAGGGACTATGGCTACACCTTC,CASRDRDRDYGYTF
TRBD1,TRBV6-1,.,TRBJ2-1,TGTGCCAGCAGGAGGCCCGGGACAGAAAACAATGAGCAGTTCTTC,CASRRPGTENNEQFF
TRBD1,TRBV5-6,.,TRBJ2-7,TGTGCCAGCAGTTACAGGGGGCCTTCCTACGAGCAGTACTTC,CASSYRGPSYEQYF